This T cell receptor beta chain was obtained from a study of CD8 T cells in Susac syndrome (dated by TCRdb to the late 2010s). Concerning the study at large: The study used repertoire sequencing to test whether antigen drove CD8+ T cell activation and differentiation in Susac syndrome. The study compared CD8+ T cell repertoire clonality among 12 healthy donors, around 14 Susac syndrome patients and approximately 16 multiple sclerosis patients.

Overall study outcomes, separate from this receptor: The number of individuals in the TCR sequencing and HLA analysis was recognized as being relatively small.

Note on this clonotype: The antigen it binds to is not known. No per-base quality is available; no much larger clone lies one base away.

High-throughput TCR beta sequencing profiled peripheral blood CD8+ and CD4+ T cells from healthy donors, Susac syndrome patients and multiple sclerosis patients. Treatment-naive patients with stable or active relapsing-remitting disease fulfilling revised McDonald criteria were used as multiple sclerosis controls. Bulk CD8+ and CD4+ T cells were purified by magnetic negative isolation, whereas CD8+ TEMRA cells were enriched by FACS. Blood was collected in EDTA tubes and processed within 24 hours, with PBMCs isolated through density gradient centrifugation. PBMCs intended for TCR sequencing were cryopreserved in liquid nitrogen and were subsequently thawed in a 37 degrees C water bath. The sorted or isolated CD4+, CD8+ and CD8+ TEMRA cells reached a purity of at least 90%. RNA was extracted using the RNeasy kit, and about 0.5 to 1 ug of the RNA was reverse transcribed with random hexamers. TCR beta CDR3 regions were amplified with the immunoSEQ multiplex PCR assay covering 54 Vbeta and 13 Jbeta segments. PCR amplification bias was corrected by using a synthetic template baseline for primer optimization and computational correction. The authors' pipeline ran thus. Reads were annotated to V, D and J genes according to IMGT and were analyzed with immunoSEQ Analyzer, with only productive sequences retained. Clonality was calculated as one minus the Shannon entropy normalized by log2 of the number of productive unique sequences. Public and private clones were assessed among the 100 most prevalent clones of each patient and control. A clone was defined as Susac-specific if it was absent from the healthy and MS cohorts, from around 960 published viral clones and from other ImmuneACCESS disease sequences. TCRdb trimmed public reads at Q25 via fastp, called clones via MiXCR and kept in-frame beta chains. Entries that share a CDR3 protein sequence are merged under the most common genes and DNA. The V and J calls here are based on TCRdb, not the publication. The sample table shows some 120,000 distinct CDR3 sequences, and more than 85% are seen once. Roughly 0.31% of the sample belongs to the ten largest clones.

The source material was CD8+ T cells from PBMCs. The clonotype was recovered from a human donor with multiple sclerosis.

In nucleotides, the sequence is TGTGCCGTTGGACAGGGATCGGGGGAGCAGTACGTC. Its protein is CAVGQGSGEQYV. The chain is encoded by TRBV27 joined to TRBJ2-7, with TRBD1 matching 8 junction bases. After removal of 11 bases from V and 7 bases from J, the junction retains 10 bases not matched to a gene. Sequences MNHEY (CDR1) and SMNVEV (CDR2) are obtained from the germline V gene (reference sequence). Measured from the cysteine to the valine, the CDR3 is 12 residues long. Only the CDR3 DNA is retained, 36 bases long and in frame from the first base.